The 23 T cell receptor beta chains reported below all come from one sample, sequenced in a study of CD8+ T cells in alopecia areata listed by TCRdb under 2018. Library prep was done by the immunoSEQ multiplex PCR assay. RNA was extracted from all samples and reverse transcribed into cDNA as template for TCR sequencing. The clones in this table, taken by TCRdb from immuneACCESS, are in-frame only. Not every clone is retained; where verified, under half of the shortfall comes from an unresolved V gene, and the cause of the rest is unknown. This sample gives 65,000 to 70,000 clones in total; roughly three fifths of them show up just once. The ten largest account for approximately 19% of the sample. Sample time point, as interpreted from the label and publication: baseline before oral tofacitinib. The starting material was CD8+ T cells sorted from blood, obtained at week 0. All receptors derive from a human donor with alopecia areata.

CDR3 DNA sequence: TGTGCCACCAGCAGACTAGCGGGGGGCTACGAGCAGTACTTC. Its translation: CATSRLAGGYEQYF. The V gene is TRBV15, the J gene TRBJ2-7; 11 bases fit TRBD2. V dropped 2 bases and J dropped 3; count of bases not matched to a gene: 0. Germline values: CDR1 LNHNV, CDR2 YYDKDF (reference sequence). This CDR3 has 14 residues.

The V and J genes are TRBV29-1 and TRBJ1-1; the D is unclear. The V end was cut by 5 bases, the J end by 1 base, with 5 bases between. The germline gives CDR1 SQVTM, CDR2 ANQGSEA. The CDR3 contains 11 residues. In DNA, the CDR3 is TGCAGCGTTCCCCAGAACACTGAAGCTTTCTTT. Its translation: CSVPQNTEAFF.

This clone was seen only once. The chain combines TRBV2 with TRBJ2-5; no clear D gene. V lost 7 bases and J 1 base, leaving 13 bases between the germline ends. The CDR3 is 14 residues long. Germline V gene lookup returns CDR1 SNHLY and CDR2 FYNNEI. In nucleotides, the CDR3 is TGTGCCAGCACCCGGCTAGTGGCCCAAGAGACCCAGTACTTC. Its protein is CASTRLVAQETQYF.

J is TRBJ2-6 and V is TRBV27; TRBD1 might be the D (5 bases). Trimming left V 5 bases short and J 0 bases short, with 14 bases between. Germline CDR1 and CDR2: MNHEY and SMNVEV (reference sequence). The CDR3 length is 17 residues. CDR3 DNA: TGTGCCAGCAGTCAGAGACAGACCCTCTCTGGGGCCAACGTCCTGACTTTC. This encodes CASSQRQTLSGANVLTF.

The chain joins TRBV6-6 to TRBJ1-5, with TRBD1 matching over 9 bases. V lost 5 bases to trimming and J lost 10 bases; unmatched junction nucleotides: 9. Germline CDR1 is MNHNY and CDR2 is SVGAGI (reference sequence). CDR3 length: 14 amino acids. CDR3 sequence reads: CASSSPGQGDPQHF. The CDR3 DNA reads TGTGCCAGCAGTAGTCCGGGACAGGGTGATCCCCAGCATTTT.

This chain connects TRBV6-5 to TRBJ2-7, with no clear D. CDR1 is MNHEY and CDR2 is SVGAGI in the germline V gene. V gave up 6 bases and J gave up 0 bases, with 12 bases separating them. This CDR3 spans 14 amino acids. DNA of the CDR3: TGTGCCAGCAGCCCTTTCAAGAGCTCCTACGAGCAGTACTTC. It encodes CASSPFKSSYEQYF.

The CDR3 sequence is CASSYSSTGYEQYF. CDR3 in DNA: TGTGCCAGCAGTTACTCGAGTACAGGCTACGAGCAGTACTTC. This rearrangement joins TRBV6-5 to TRBJ2-7, with a tentative D call TRBD1 (5 bases). V was cut by 0 bases and J by 3 bases, with 9 bases left in between. Germline values: CDR1 MNHEY, CDR2 SVGAGI. CDR3 size: 14 residues.

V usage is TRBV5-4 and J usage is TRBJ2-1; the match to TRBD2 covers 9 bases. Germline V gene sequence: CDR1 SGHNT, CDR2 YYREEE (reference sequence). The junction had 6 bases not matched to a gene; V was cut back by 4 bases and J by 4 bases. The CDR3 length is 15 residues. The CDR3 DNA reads TGTGCCAGCAGCATTGGGACTAGCAGTTACAATGAGCAGTTCTTC. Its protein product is CASSIGTSSYNEQFF.

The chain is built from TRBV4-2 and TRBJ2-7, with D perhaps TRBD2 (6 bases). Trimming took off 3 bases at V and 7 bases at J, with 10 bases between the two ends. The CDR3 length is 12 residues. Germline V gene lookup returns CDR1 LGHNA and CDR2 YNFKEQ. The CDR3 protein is CASSQGGTEQYF. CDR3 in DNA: TGTGCCAGCAGCCAGGGCGGGACGGAGCAGTACTTC.

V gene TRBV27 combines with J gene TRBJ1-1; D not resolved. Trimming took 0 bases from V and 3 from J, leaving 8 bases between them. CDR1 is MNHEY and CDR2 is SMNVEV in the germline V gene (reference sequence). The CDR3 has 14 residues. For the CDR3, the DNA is TGTGCCAGCAGTTTATCGGCCAGCTACACTGAAGCTTTCTTT. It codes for CASSLSASYTEAFF.

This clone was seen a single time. CDR3 sequence reads: CASSIRQGGYEQYF. Here the CDR3 DNA reads TGTGCCAGTAGTATACGTCAAGGGGGCTACGAGCAGTACTTC. V is TRBV19 and J is TRBJ2-7; possible D gene TRBD1, 6 bases. This CDR3 is built from 14 residues. Germline CDR1 reads LNHDA; CDR2 reads SQIVND (reference sequence). Trimming took off 2 bases at V and 3 bases at J, with 11 bases between the two ends.

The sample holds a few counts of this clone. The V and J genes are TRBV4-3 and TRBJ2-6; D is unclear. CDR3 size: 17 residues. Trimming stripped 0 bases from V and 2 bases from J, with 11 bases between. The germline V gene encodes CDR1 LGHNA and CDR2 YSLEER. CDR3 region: CASSQDSHLAGANVLTF. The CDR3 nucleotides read TGCGCCAGCAGCCAAGATTCCCACTTGGCTGGGGCCAACGTCCTGACTTTC.

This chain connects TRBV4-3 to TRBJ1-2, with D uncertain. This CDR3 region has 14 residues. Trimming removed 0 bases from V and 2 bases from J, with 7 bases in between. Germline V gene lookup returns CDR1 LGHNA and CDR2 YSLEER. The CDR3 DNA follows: TGCGCCAGCAGCCAAGATTGGGGAAACTATGGCTACACCTTC. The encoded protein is CASSQDWGNYGYTF.

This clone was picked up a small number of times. In DNA form, the CDR3 reads TGTGCCAGCAGCTTACCAGACCTGGGGGAGGCCTACAATGAGCAGTTCTTC. This codes for CASSLPDLGEAYNEQFF. The rearrangement uses TRBV7-9 and TRBJ2-1; perhaps TRBD2 as D (6 bases). V dropped 2 bases and J dropped 2 bases, with 16 bases sitting between them. Germline V lookup: CDR1 SEHNR, CDR2 FQNEAQ (reference sequence). This CDR3 contains 17 residues.

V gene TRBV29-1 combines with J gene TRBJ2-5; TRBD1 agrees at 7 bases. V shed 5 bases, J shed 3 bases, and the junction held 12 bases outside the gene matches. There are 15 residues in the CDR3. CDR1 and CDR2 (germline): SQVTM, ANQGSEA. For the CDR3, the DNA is TGCAGCGTTAACAGACAGGGCTGGCGGGAAGAGACCCAGTACTTC. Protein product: CSVNRQGWREETQYF.

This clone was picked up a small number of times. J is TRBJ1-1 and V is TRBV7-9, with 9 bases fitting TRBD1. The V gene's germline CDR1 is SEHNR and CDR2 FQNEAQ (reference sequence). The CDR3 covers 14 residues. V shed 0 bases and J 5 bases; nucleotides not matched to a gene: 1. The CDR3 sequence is CASSLAGQGTEAFF. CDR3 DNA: TGTGCCAGCAGCTTAGCGGGACAGGGAACTGAAGCTTTCTTT.

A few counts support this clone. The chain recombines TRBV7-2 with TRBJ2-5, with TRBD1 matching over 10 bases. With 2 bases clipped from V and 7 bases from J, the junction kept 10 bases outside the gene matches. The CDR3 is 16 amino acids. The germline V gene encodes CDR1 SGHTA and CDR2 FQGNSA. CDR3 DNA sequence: TGTGCCAGCAGCTTATACTCCGGGACAGGGGCGGGGACCCAGTACTTC. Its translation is CASSLYSGTGAGTQYF.

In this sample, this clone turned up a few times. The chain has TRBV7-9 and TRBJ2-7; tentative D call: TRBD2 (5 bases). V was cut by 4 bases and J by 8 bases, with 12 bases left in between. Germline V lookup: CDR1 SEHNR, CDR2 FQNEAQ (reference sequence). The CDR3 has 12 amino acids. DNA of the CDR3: TGTGCCAGCAGCTCCGGGGAGATACAGCAGTACTTC. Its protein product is CASSSGEIQQYF.

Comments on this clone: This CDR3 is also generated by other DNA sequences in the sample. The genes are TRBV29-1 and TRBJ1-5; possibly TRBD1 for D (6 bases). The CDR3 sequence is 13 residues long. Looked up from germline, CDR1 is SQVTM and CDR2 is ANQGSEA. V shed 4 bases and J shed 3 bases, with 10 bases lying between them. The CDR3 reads CSVGQGYNQPQHF. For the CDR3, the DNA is TGCAGCGTTGGGCAGGGGTACAATCAGCCCCAGCATTTT.

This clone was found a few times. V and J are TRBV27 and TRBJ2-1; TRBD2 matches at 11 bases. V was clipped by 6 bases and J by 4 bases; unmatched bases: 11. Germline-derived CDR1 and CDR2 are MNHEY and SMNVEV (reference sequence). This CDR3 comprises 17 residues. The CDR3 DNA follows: TGTGCCAGCAGCGGAACTCGGACTAGCGGGTTTTACAATGAGCAGTTCTTC. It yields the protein CASSGTRTSGFYNEQFF.

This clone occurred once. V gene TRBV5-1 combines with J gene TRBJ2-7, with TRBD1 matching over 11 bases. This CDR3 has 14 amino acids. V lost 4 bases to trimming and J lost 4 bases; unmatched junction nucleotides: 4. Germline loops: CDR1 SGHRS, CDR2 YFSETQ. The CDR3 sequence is CASSGGTGGYEQYF. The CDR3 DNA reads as TGCGCCAGCAGCGGCGGGACAGGGGGATACGAGCAGTACTTC.

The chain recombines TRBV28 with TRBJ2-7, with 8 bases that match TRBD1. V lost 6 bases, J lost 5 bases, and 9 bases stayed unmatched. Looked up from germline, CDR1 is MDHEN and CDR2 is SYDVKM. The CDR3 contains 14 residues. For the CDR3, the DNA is TGTGCCAGCAGGCCACCGACAGGGGTGGACGAGCAGTACTTC. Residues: CASRPPTGVDEQYF.

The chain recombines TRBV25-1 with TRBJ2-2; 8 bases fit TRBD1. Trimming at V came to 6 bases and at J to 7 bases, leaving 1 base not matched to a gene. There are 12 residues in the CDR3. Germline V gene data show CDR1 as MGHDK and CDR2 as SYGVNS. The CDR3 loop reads CASRTGVGELFF. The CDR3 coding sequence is TGTGCCAGCAGGACAGGGGTCGGGGAGCTGTTTTTT.